The count of the clone carrying this T cell receptor beta chain is one. Its antigen remains unidentified. The sample is drawn from a study of cytomegalovirus exposure and HLA in healthy donors. Background on the study: A later analysis reported the 90 to 150 validation repertoires used the same platform as the roughly 700 first-cohort repertoires. Overall study findings and caveats: Many donors shared some public TCRs, even though most TCR sequences were rare. Researchers reported that three CMV-associated chains were confirmed in vitro as CMV antigen-specific. Overall, 164 TCR beta chains were annotated as cytomegalovirus-associated.

The junction had 3 bases not matched to a gene; V was cut back by 0 bases and J by 4 bases. CDR1 SGDLS and CDR2 YYNGEE come from the germline V gene. This CDR3 comprises 15 residues. Assay: immunoSEQ multiplex PCR; the TCRdb copy retains only in-frame clones and omits some. The sample has approximately 100,000 clones, roughly nine tenths seen once. This sequence joins TRBV9 and TRBJ2-4; TRBD2 matches 8 bases. The sample was PBMCs. This receptor was obtained from a woman aged 18 to 35 in good health and CMV-seropositive. The DNA of the CDR3 is TGTGCCAGCAGCGTAGGCATAGCGGGGAAAAACATTCAGTACTTC. As protein: CASSVGIAGKNIQYF. The variable domain in full, with the rest retrieved from reference TRBV9 and TRBJ2-4, is DSGVTQTPKHLITATGQRVTLRCSPRSGDLSVYWYQQSLDQGLQFLIQYYNGEERAKGNILERFSAQQFPDLHSELNLSSLELGDSALYFCASSVGIAGKNIQYFGAGTRLSVL.